The clone carrying this T cell receptor beta chain was observed a few times. A TCRbeta library incorporating unique molecular identifiers was prepared. TCRdb reprocessed the PCR reads via MiXCR and lists one record per CDR3 protein. The table includes about 500,000 distinct CDR3 sequences, approximately 30% detected once. This record comes from a study of T-cell reconstitution after alpha-beta-depleted transplantation in children. V lost 1 base to trimming and J lost 5 bases, with 10 bases between them. The CDR3 extends over 14 amino acids. Germline loops: CDR1 SGHDN, CDR2 FVKESK. The TCR was taken from a human donor who donated a stem cell graft to a child with aplastic anemia. The source was PBMCs from the stem cell graft donor, collected from the stem cell graft. The chain recombines TRBV14 with TRBJ2-3; D ambiguous. The DNA for the CDR3 is TGTGCCAGCAGCCAAGTACCCGTCGAAGATACGCAGTATTTT. It codes for CASSQVPVEDTQYF. Drawing the rest from reference TRBV14 and TRBJ2-3, the complete variable domain is EAGVTQFPSHSVIEKGQTVTLRCDPISGHDNLYWYRRVMGKEIKFLLHFVKESKQDESGMPNNRFLAERTGGTYSTLKVQPAELEDSGVYFCASSQVPVEDTQYFGPGTRLTVL.